Described below is a single T cell receptor beta chain sequence and its context. This sequence is one base from a far larger clone and is likely a read error. Other nucleotide sequences in the sample specify the same CDR3. These data originate in a study of radiotherapy plus CTLA-4 blockade in lung cancer. Profiling relied on immunoSEQ multiplex PCR, and the TCRdb table lists in-frame clones only, not all of them. Of roughly 90,000 clones in the sample, roughly 80% are singletons; the top ten hold roughly 25%. Per the germline V gene, CDR1 is GTSNPN and CDR2 is SVGIG (reference sequence). The junction had 14 bases not matched to a gene; V was cut back by 4 bases and J by 5 bases. The CDR3 sequence is 16 residues long.

The sample in question was peripheral blood, obtained from a patient treated with radiotherapy plus ipilimumab. The origin of this receptor is a human donor with non-small cell lung cancer that progressed on radiotherapy plus ipilimumab. V and J are TRBV30 and TRBJ2-1; TRBD2 matches 7 bases. The CDR3 DNA is TGTGCCTGGAATTTCGGGGGGAGGGGCTCTAACAATGAGCAGTTCTTC. Protein: CAWNFGGRGSNNEQFF.